Listed here are 28 T cell receptor beta chains from one sample, sequenced in a study of cytomegalovirus exposure and HLA in healthy donors. Data came from immunoSEQ multiplex PCR; TCRdb stores just in-frame clones and leaves some out. The sample includes more than 120,000 clones, approximately 86% of them seen just once. The specimen was PBMCs. The receptor set was obtained from a man between 18 and 35 years old in good health and CMV-seropositive.

Note on this clone: Its ends do not fully match the called genes, so a read error is possible. The CDR3 loop is CASRTGSLDF. CDR3 sequence (DNA): TGTGCCAGCAGAACCGGGAGCCTAGACTTC. The J gene is TRBJ1-2, the V gene TRBV2; unclear D gene. The CDR3 runs 10 residues. From germline, CDR1 is SNHLY and CDR2 FYNNEI.

This clone has only one observation. V is TRBV19 and J is TRBJ1-5; 8 positions agree with TRBD1. This CDR3 has 15 amino acids. V gave up 4 bases and J gave up 4 bases; unmatched junction bases: 6. Germline CDR1 and CDR2: LNHDA and SQIVND (reference sequence). CDR3: CASSTTGGVNQPQHF. The CDR3 DNA reads as TGTGCCAGTAGTACCACAGGGGGAGTGAATCAGCCCCAGCATTTT.

This clone appeared once. The rearrangement links TRBV19 to TRBJ1-4; TRBD1 matches 7 bases. J was trimmed by 8 bases and V by 8 bases; bases with no gene match: 8. The CDR3 runs 13 residues. The germline V gene has CDR1 LNHDA and CDR2 SQIVND (reference sequence). The CDR3 protein is CASQGQNDEKLFF. CDR3 DNA sequence: TGTGCCAGTCAGGGACAGAACGACGAAAAACTGTTTTTT.

The CDR3 DNA reads as TGTGCCAGCTGGACTGGGGTCAGCAATGAGCAGTTCTTC. Its translation: CASWTGVSNEQFF. The chain joins TRBV6-5 to TRBJ2-1, with D maybe TRBD2 (5 bases). Germline loops: CDR1 MNHEY, CDR2 SVGAGI. This CDR3 spans 13 amino acids. The V gene lost 8 bases and the J gene lost 6 bases, with 14 bases spanning the gap.

The chain is built from TRBV6-5 and TRBJ1-1; D not resolved. Trimming shortened V by 0 bases and J by 2 bases, and 10 bases separated the two germline ends. The CDR3 length is 15 residues. Per germline, CDR1 MNHEY and CDR2 SVGAGI. CDR3 coding DNA: TGTGCCAGCAGTTACTCGGGCAGCCCAAACACTGAAGCTTTCTTT. Encoded protein: CASSYSGSPNTEAFF.

In its sample, this clone was seen once. This chain joins TRBV10-1 and TRBJ2-1; 10 positions match TRBD1. Germline CDR1 WNHNN, CDR2 SYGVQD (reference sequence). Trimming took 8 bases from V and 5 from J; bases not matched to a gene: 9. The CDR3 loop spans 15 amino acids. CDR3 sequence reads: CASRDRGKGDNEQFF. CDR3 bases: TGCGCCAGCCGGGACAGGGGCAAGGGGGACAATGAGCAGTTCTTC.

The J gene is TRBJ1-2, the V gene TRBV7-8, with TRBD1 identical over 7 bases. The V segment lost 5 bases and the J segment 4 bases; nucleotides outside the gene matches: 4. The CDR3 consists of 13 residues. Germline CDR1 SGHVS, CDR2 FQNEAQ. The DNA of the CDR3 is TGTGCCAGCAGCCCTCGGACAGGCTATGGCTACACCTTC. This encodes CASSPRTGYGYTF. Drawing the rest from reference TRBV7-8 and TRBJ1-2, the complete variable domain is GAGVSQSPRYKVAKRGQDVALRCDPISGHVSLFWYQQALGQGPEFLTYFQNEAQLDKSGLPSDRFFAERPEGSVSTLKIQRTQQEDSAVYLCASSPRTGYGYTFGSGTRLTVV.

V and J are TRBV27 and TRBJ2-1; D is perhaps TRBD2 (5 bases). The V end was cut by 4 bases, the J end by 6 bases, with 16 bases between. The CDR3 spans 15 residues. The germline V gene has CDR1 MNHEY and CDR2 SMNVEV (reference sequence). The CDR3 sequence is CASSSGSSLPNEQFF. The CDR3 bases are TGTGCCAGCAGTTCGGGATCAAGTCTGCCCAATGAGCAGTTCTTC.

The rearrangement links TRBV6-5 to TRBJ1-2; 7 bases agree with TRBD1. Germline V gives CDR1 MNHEY, CDR2 SVGAGI. CDR3 size: 13 residues. V gave up 8 bases and J gave up 6 bases; unmatched junction bases: 9. The CDR3 loop reads CASGLTTGDGYTF. CDR3 coding DNA: TGTGCCAGCGGCTTAACAACAGGGGATGGCTACACCTTC.

The chain uses TRBV9 and TRBJ1-5; the D is unclear. The CDR3 has 14 residues. Germline values: CDR1 SGDLS, CDR2 YYNGEE. Trimming took 0 bases from V and 2 from J, leaving 6 bases between them. The CDR3 DNA follows: TGTGCCAGCAGCGTAGCGAGCGGCAATCAGCCCCAGCATTTT. It encodes CASSVASGNQPQHF.

This chain links TRBV5-4 with TRBJ2-1, with D hard to call. Germline CDR1 SGHNT, CDR2 YYREEE (reference sequence). There are 12 residues in the CDR3. The V gene lost 4 bases and the J gene lost 8 bases, with 10 bases spanning the gap. The CDR3 spells CASSPMGYEQFF. For the CDR3, the DNA is TGTGCCAGCAGCCCTATGGGCTATGAGCAGTTCTTC.

This sequence joins TRBV30 and TRBJ1-3, with TRBD1 matching over 9 bases. The germline gives CDR1 GTSNPN, CDR2 SVGIG (reference sequence). This CDR3 spans 14 amino acids. V gave up 3 bases and J gave up 7 bases; unmatched junction bases: 7. CDR3: CAWRYRTGDNTIYF. Written as DNA, the CDR3 is TGTGCCTGGAGATATCGGACAGGGGACAACACCATATATTTT.

The CDR3 DNA follows: TGTGCCAGCAGTTCCCGACAGCGCAATCAGCCCCAGCATTTT. As protein: CASSSRQRNQPQHF. J is TRBJ1-5 and V is TRBV27; a possible D gene is TRBD1 (5 bases). This CDR3 spans 14 amino acids. Germline-derived CDR1 and CDR2 are MNHEY and SMNVEV (reference sequence). Trimming stripped 4 bases from V and 2 bases from J, with 9 bases between.

The rearrangement joins TRBV6-5 to TRBJ1-1, with D uncertain. This CDR3 has 15 amino acids. Germline-derived CDR1 and CDR2 are MNHEY and SVGAGI. V was cut by 1 base and J by 1 base, with 10 bases left in between. In nucleotides, the CDR3 is TGTGCCAGCAGTTACTACAGCTCCTGGAACACTGAAGCTTTCTTT. Its translation is CASSYYSSWNTEAFF.

J is TRBJ2-1 and V is TRBV30; maybe TRBD2 (8 bases). CDR3 length: 14 residues. The ends were cut back, 4 bases at V and 10 bases at J, with 20 bases in the middle. Germline assignment: CDR1 GTSNPN and CDR2 SVGIG (reference sequence). This chain's CDR3 is CAWKMTGGGPEQFF. For the CDR3, the DNA is TGTGCCTGGAAAATGACGGGAGGGGGCCCAGAGCAGTTCTTC. Full variable domain (missing parts from reference TRBV30 and TRBJ2-1): SQTIHQWPATLVQPVGSPLSLECTVEGTSNPNLYWYRQAAGRGLQLLFYSVGIGQISSEVPQNLSASRPQDRQFILSSKKLLLSDSGFYLCAWKMTGGGPEQFFGPGTRLTVL.

V is TRBV19 and J is TRBJ1-5; D not resolved. Germline values: CDR1 LNHDA, CDR2 SQIVND (reference sequence). V was trimmed by 4 bases and J by 0 bases, leaving 10 bases between them. CDR3 length: 15 amino acids. In DNA, the CDR3 is TGTGCCAGTAGTACCCTCCCTAGTAGCAATCAGCCCCAGCATTTT. It yields the protein CASSTLPSSNQPQHF.

The rearrangement links TRBV5-6 to TRBJ1-5; D possibly corresponds to TRBD1 (5 bases). Germline CDR1 SGHDT, CDR2 YYEEEE. CDR3 size: 15 residues. Trimming shortened V by 1 base and J by 4 bases, and 12 bases separated the two germline ends. The CDR3: CASSLWQGRNQPQHF. The CDR3 DNA sequence: TGTGCCAGCAGCTTGTGGCAGGGAAGGAATCAGCCCCAGCATTTT.

The chain has TRBV28 and TRBJ2-7; the D gene is possibly TRBD1 (5 bases). Between the trimmed V and J ends, which lost 3 bases and 3 bases, there was a span of 15 bases. The germline V gene has CDR1 MDHEN and CDR2 SYDVKM. The CDR3 length is 15 residues. CDR3 sequence (DNA): TGTGCCAGCAGTTTCCCCCCAGGGAAGGGCTACGAGCAGTACTTC. Its protein product is CASSFPPGKGYEQYF.

The chain has TRBV29-1 and TRBJ2-7; a possible D gene is TRBD1 (6 bases). The CDR3 is 13 residues long. In germline, CDR1 is SQVTM, CDR2 ANQGSEA. The germline V and J ends were trimmed by 6 bases and 3 bases, with 15 bases remaining between them. The chain's CDR3 is CSVKTGDLYEQYF. The CDR3 DNA follows: TGCAGCGTGAAGACAGGAGATCTCTACGAGCAGTACTTC.

This clone was seen a handful of times. The V and J genes are TRBV5-1 and TRBJ2-7; tentative D call: TRBD2 (6 bases). CDR3 length: 14 residues. The V gene lost 1 base and the J gene lost 6 bases, with 14 bases spanning the gap. The germline gives CDR1 SGHRS, CDR2 YFSETQ. CDR3 sequence: CASSLLKEGSEQYF. The CDR3 DNA reads TGCGCCAGCAGCTTGCTGAAGGAGGGGTCCGAGCAGTACTTC.

The chain employs TRBV14 and TRBJ2-7; TRBD2 agrees at 9 bases. The CDR3 runs to 16 residues. CDR1 and CDR2 (germline): SGHDN, FVKESK. Unmatched junction bases numbered 7, after V lost 4 bases and J lost 0 bases. This CDR3 is CASSRSGTSHSYEQYF. CDR3 in DNA: TGTGCCAGCAGCCGATCCGGGACTAGCCACTCCTACGAGCAGTACTTC.

This clone was observed once. The chain carries TRBV30 and TRBJ1-1, with D perhaps TRBD1 (5 bases). V was trimmed by 1 base and J by 1 base, leaving 10 bases between them. The CDR3 has 14 amino acids. CDR1 and CDR2 from the germline V gene are GTSNPN and SVGIG (reference sequence). The CDR3 DNA sequence: TGTGCCTGGAGTGGGGGGGGATGGAACACTGAAGCTTTCTTT. Protein: CAWSGGGWNTEAFF. Full variable domain (missing parts from reference TRBV30 and TRBJ1-1): SQTIHQWPATLVQPVGSPLSLECTVEGTSNPNLYWYRQAAGRGLQLLFYSVGIGQISSEVPQNLSASRPQDRQFILSSKKLLLSDSGFYLCAWSGGGWNTEAFFGQGTRLTVV.

This clone was counted between two and nine times. The chain is built from TRBV6-1 and TRBJ2-1; TRBD2 aligns across 8 bases. The CDR3 length is 16 residues. J gave up 3 bases and V 2 bases, and 6 bases lay outside the gene matches. Germline CDR1 and CDR2: MNHNS and SASEGT. Written as DNA, the CDR3 is TGTGCCAGCAGTGAATACGCGGGAGGAAACTACAATGAGCAGTTCTTC. Translation gives CASSEYAGGNYNEQFF.

The rearrangement links TRBV5-4 to TRBJ1-3, with 11 bases lining up with TRBD1. The CDR3 length is 16 residues. The V and J ends lost 5 bases and 4 bases, in that order; junction bases with no gene match: 8. Germline loops: CDR1 SGHNT, CDR2 YYREEE (reference sequence). The CDR3 nucleotides read TGTGCCAGCAGTCGGACAGGGGGCGCATCAGGAAACACCATATATTTT. As protein: CASSRTGGASGNTIYF.

The chain is built from TRBV25-1 and TRBJ2-3; TRBD2 agrees at 10 bases. With V trimmed by 4 bases and J by 4 bases, 2 bases remained unmatched. Germline V CDR1 and CDR2: MGHDK, SYGVNS. There are 14 residues in the CDR3. The CDR3 region is CASSVAGGSDTQYF. The CDR3 DNA follows: TGTGCCAGCAGTGTAGCGGGAGGATCAGATACGCAGTATTTT.

The rearrangement links TRBV30 to TRBJ1-1; D is unclear. This CDR3 comprises 14 residues. Germline loops: CDR1 GTSNPN, CDR2 SVGIG (reference sequence). V lost 5 bases to trimming and J lost 5 bases, with 18 bases between them. Written as DNA, the CDR3 is TGTGCCTGGGGCTACGACGGCCGGAGGACTGAAGCTTTCTTT. The encoded protein is CAWGYDGRRTEAFF.

The chain combines TRBV5-1 with TRBJ2-5, with D hard to call. The CDR3 is 15 amino acids. Trimming left V 0 bases short and J 0 bases short, with 9 bases between. The V gene's germline CDR1 is SGHRS and CDR2 YFSETQ. CDR3 loop: CASSLEISYQETQYF. CDR3 in DNA: TGCGCCAGCAGCTTGGAAATATCCTACCAAGAGACCCAGTACTTC.

The V and J genes are TRBV28 and TRBJ1-5, with TRBD1 matching 7 bases. J lost 4 bases, V lost 8 bases, and 8 bases had no gene match. In germline, CDR1 is MDHEN, CDR2 SYDVKM. The CDR3 totals 14 residues. This chain's CDR3 is CASLPGTVNQPQHF. Here the CDR3 DNA reads TGTGCCAGCCTCCCTGGGACAGTAAATCAGCCCCAGCATTTT.